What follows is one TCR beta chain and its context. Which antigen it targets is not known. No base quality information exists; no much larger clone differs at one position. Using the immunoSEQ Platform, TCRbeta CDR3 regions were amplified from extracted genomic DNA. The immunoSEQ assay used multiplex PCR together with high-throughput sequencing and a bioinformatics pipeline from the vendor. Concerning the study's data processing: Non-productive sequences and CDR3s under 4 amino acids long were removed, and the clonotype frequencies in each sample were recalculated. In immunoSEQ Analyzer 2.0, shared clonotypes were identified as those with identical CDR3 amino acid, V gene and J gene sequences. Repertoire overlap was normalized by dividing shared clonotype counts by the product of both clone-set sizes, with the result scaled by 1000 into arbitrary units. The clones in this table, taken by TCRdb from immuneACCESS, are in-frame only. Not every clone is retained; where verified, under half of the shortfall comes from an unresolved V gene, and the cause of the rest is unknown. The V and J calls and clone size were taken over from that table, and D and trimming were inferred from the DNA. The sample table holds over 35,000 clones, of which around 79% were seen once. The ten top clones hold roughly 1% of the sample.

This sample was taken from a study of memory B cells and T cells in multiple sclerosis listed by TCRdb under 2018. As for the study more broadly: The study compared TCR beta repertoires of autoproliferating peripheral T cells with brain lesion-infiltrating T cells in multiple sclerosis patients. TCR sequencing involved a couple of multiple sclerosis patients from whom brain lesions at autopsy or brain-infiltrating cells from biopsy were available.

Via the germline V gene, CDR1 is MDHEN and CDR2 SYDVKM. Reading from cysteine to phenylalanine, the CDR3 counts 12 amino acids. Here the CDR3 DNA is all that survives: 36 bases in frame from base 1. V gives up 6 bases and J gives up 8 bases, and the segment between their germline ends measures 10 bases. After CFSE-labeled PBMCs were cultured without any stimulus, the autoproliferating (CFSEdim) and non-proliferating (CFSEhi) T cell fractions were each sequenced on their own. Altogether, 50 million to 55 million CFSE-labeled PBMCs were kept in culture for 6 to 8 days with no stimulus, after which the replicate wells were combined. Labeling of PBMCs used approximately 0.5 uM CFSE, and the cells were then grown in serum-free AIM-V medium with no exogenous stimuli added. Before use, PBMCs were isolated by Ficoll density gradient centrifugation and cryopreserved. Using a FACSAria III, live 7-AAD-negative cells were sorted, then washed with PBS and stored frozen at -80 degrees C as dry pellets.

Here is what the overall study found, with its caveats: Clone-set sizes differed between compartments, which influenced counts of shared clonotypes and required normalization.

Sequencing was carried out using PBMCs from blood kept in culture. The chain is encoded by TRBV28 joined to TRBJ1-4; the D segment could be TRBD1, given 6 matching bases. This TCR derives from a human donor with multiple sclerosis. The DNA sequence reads TGTGCCAGCAGCCCCGGGGGCGAAAAACTGTTTTTT. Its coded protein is CASSPGGEKLFF.